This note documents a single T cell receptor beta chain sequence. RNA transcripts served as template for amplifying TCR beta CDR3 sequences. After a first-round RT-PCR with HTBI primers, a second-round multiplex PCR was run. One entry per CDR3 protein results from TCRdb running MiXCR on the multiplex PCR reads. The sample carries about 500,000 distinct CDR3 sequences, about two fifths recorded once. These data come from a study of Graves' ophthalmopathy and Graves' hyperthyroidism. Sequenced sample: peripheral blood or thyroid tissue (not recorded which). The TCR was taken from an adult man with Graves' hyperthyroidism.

This CDR3 is CASSQGWGLASNEQFF. The CDR3, as DNA: TGTGCCAGCAGTCAAGGGTGGGGACTAGCGAGCAATGAGCAGTTCTTC. The rearrangement joins TRBV7-6 to TRBJ2-5, with 10 nucleotides matching TRBD2. Near its end, the DNA agrees better with TRBJ2-1, so the J call may be wrong. The CDR3 contains 16 residues. Germline-derived CDR1 and CDR2 are SGHVS and FNYEAQ.